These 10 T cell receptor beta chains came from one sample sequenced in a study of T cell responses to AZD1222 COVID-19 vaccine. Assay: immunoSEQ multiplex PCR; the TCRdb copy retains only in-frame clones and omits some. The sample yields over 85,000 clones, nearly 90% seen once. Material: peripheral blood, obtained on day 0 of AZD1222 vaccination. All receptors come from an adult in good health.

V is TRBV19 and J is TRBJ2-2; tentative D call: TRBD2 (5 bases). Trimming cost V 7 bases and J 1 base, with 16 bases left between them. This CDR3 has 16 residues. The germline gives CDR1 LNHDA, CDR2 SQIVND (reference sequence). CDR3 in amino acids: CASNSRVAQNTGELFF. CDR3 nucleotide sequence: TGTGCCAGTAACTCTAGGGTAGCGCAGAACACCGGGGAGCTGTTTTTT.

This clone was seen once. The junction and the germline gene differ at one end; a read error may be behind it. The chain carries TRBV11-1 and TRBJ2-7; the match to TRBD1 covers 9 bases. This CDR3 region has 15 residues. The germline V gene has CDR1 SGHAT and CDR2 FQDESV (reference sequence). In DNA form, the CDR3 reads TGTGCCAGCACCTTAGGACAGGGGACCTCCTACGAGCAGTACTTC. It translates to CASTLGQGTSYEQYF.

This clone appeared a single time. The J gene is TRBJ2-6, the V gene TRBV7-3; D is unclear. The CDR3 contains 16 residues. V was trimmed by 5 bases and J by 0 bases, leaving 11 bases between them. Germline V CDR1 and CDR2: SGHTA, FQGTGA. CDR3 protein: CASSIHLTSGANVLTF. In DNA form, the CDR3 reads TGTGCCAGCAGCATTCATCTCACCTCTGGGGCCAACGTCCTGACTTTC.

The chain's CDR3 is CASSWTSGRAQQETQYF. In DNA, the CDR3 is TGCGCCAGCAGCTGGACTAGCGGGAGGGCCCAACAAGAGACCCAGTACTTC. The chain recombines TRBV4-1 with TRBJ2-5; 15 bases map to TRBD2. Germline trimming cut 5 bases from V and 2 bases from J; bases unmatched to any gene: 6. CDR1 is MGHRA and CDR2 is YSYEKL in the germline V gene. The CDR3 length is 17 residues.

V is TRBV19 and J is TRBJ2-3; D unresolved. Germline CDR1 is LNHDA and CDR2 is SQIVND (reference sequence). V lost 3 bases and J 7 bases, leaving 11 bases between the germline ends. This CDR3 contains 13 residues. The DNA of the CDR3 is TGTGCCAGTAGTATTTTCCATACCCATACGCAGTATTTT. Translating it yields CASSIFHTHTQYF.

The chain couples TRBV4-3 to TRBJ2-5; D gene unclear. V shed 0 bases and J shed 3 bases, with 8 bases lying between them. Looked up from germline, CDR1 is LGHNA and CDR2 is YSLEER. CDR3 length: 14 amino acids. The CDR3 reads CASSQEPTEETQYF. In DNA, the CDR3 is TGCGCCAGCAGCCAAGAACCGACCGAAGAGACCCAGTACTTC.

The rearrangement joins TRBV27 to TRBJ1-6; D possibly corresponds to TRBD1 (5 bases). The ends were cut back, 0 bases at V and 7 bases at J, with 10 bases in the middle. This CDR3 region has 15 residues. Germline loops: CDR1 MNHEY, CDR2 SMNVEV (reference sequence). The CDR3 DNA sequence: TGTGCCAGCAGTTTATCGCGGGGGTTGAATTCACCCCTCCACTTT. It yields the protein CASSLSRGLNSPLHF.

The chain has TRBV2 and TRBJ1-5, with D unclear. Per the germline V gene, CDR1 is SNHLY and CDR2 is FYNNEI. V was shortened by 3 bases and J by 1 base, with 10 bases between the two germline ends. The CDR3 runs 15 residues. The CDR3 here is CASSEAGRSNQPQHF. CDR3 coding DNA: TGTGCCAGCAGTGAGGCGGGTAGGAGCAATCAGCCCCAGCATTTT.

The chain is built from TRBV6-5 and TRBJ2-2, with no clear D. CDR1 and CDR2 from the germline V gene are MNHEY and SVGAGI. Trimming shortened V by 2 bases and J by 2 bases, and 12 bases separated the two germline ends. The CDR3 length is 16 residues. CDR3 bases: TGTGCCAGCAGTTACGGTAACAGAGACAACACCGGGGAGCTGTTTTTT. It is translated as CASSYGNRDNTGELFF.

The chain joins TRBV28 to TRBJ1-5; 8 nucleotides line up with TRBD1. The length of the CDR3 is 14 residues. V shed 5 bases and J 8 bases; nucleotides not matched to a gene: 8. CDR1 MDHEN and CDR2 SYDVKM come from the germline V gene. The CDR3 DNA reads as TGTGCCAGCAGTATGTGGACAGGGAGGGAGCCCCAGCATTTT. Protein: CASSMWTGREPQHF.